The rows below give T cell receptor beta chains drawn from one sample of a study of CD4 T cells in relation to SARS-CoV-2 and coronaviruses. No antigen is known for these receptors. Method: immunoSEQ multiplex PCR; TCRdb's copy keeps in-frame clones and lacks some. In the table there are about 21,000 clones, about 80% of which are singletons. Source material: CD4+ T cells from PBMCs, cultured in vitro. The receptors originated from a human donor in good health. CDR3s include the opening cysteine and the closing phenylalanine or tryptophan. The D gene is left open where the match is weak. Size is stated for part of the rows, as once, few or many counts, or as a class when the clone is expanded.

TGTGCCAGTAGTATTCCGGGGATTGCTGAAGCTTTCTTT CASSIPGIAEAFF TRBV19 NA NA TRBJ1-1
TGTGCAGTAACAGAAAAGTCTGGAAACACCATATATTTT CAVTEKSGNTIYF TRBV10-3 NA NA TRBJ1-3
TGTGCCAGCTCACCGATACGTACAGGGGCAGAAGATACGCAGTATTTT CASSPIRTGAEDTQYF TRBV18 TRBD1 NA TRBJ2-3
TGTGCCAGCAACCAAGAGTCGGGCACAGATACGCAGTATTTT CASNQESGTDTQYF TRBV4-2 NA once TRBJ2-3
TGTGCCAGCAGTTACGACGCAACGACCTACGAGCAGTACTTC CASSYDATTYEQYF TRBV6-2/TRBV6-3 NA once TRBJ2-7
TGTGCCAGCAGCACCGGGACAGGGAATGGAAAACTGTTTTTT CASSTGTGNGKLFF TRBV25-1 TRBD1 NA TRBJ1-4
TGTGCCAGTACCCGACATCTGGACAGGGGCAACAATGAGCAGTTCTTC CASTRHLDRGNNEQFF TRBV19 TRBD1 NA TRBJ2-1
TGTGCCAGCAGTTTGGGGACAGGTTATACTTTC CASSLGTGYTF TRBV12-3/TRBV12-4 TRBD1 NA TRBJ2-7
TGTGCCTGGAGGGGCCAGGGGTTTCTGAACACTGAAGCTTTCTTT CAWRGQGFLNTEAFF TRBV30 NA large TRBJ1-1
TGTGCCAGCAGCTTCTTAGACAATCAGCCCCAGCATTTT CASSFLDNQPQHF TRBV11-2 NA NA TRBJ1-5
TGTGCCAGCAGCTTGGTAGCAGGGATTGATTCACCCCTCCACTTT CASSLVAGIDSPLHF TRBV5-4 NA NA TRBJ1-6
TGTGCCAGTAGTATAGGGGGGCGTCGTGAGCAGTTCTTC CASSIGGRREQFF TRBV19 NA NA TRBJ2-1
TGTGCCAGCAGCTTATCGCGGCTTGCGAACACCGGGGAGCTGTTTTTT CASSLSRLANTGELFF TRBV11-2 NA NA TRBJ2-2
TGTGCCAGCAAGATGCGGGAGGCGTACAATGAGCAGTTCTTC CASKMREAYNEQFF TRBV6-5 TRBD2 NA TRBJ2-1